These T cell receptor beta chains were read from a single sample in a study of T cell responses to AZD1222 COVID-19 vaccine. Assay: immunoSEQ multiplex PCR; the TCRdb copy retains only in-frame clones and omits some. The sample contains 100,000 to 150,000 clones, approximately 91% of which appear only once. The specimen was peripheral blood, collected 28 days after the second AZD1222 dose. These receptors all come from an adult who received the AZD1222 COVID-19 vaccine. CDR3s include the opening cysteine and the closing phenylalanine or tryptophan. A D gene is named only where the DNA matches it firmly.

CDR3: CASSLGRGVNQPQHF
length: 15
V: TRBV28
D: NA

CDR3: CASSRTTGGNYGYTF
length: 15
V: TRBV4-1
D: TRBD1

CDR3: CASSTPGRDTGELFF
length: 15
V: TRBV6-5
D: TRBD2

CDR3: CASSLGQGSYEQYF
length: 14
V: TRBV9
D: TRBD1

CDR3: CASSPKRGHEQFF
length: 13
V: TRBV16
D: NA

CDR3: CANRGGEDTGELFF
length: 14
V: TRBV6-5
D: NA

CDR3: CATSRDGGMDTEAFF
length: 15
V: TRBV15
D: NA

CDR3: CASTWGESGELFF
length: 13
V: TRBV12-3/TRBV12-4
D: NA

CDR3: CASSPEGGRDNTEAFF
length: 16
V: TRBV11-2
D: NA

CDR3: CASSPTLYGNTIYF
length: 14
V: TRBV7-2
D: NA

CDR3: CATAAERGAGTGELFF
length: 16
V: TRBV24-1
D: NA

CDR3: CASSLTLYQPQHF
length: 13
V: TRBV27
D: NA

CDR3: CATSEAGTRSYNEQFF
length: 16
V: TRBV24-1
D: NA

CDR3: CSAPLRAQQFF
length: 11
V: TRBV20-1
D: NA

CDR3: CAWSVLSEQFF
length: 11
V: TRBV30
D: NA

CDR3: CASGLVLGKSADTQYF
length: 16
V: TRBV12-5
D: NA

CDR3: CAWSVRGGLYGYTF
length: 14
V: TRBV30
D: NA

CDR3: CASSLQVTGVYGYTF
length: 15
V: TRBV5-5
D: TRBD1

CDR3: CASSYDARVDTQYF
length: 14
V: TRBV6-2/TRBV6-3
D: NA

CDR3: CASSQSELAGVRYSYNEQFF
length: 20
V: TRBV3-1/TRBV3-2
D: TRBD2

CDR3: CAITEGTGDEQYF
length: 13
V: TRBV10-3
D: TRBD1

CDR3: CASSPLGRGAKNIQYF
length: 16
V: TRBV27
D: NA

CDR3: CASREQSMNTEAFF
length: 14
V: TRBV5-1
D: NA

CDR3: CASSTTGGYQPQHF
length: 14
V: TRBV9
D: TRBD1

CDR3: CASSRTGSEGYTF
length: 13
V: TRBV12-3/TRBV12-4
D: TRBD1

CDR3: CASSWTSGPYEQYF
length: 14
V: TRBV27
D: TRBD2

CDR3: CASSLNAGLANEKLFF
length: 16
V: TRBV5-4
D: NA

CDR3: CASSQEVGNSYEQYF
length: 15
V: TRBV3-1/TRBV3-2
D: NA

CDR3: CASRRTSGQETQYF
length: 14
V: TRBV5-4
D: TRBD2

CDR3: CASSRTTGTDYGYTF
length: 15
V: TRBV19
D: TRBD1

CDR3: CASNEMNRGPSNQPQHF
length: 17
V: TRBV2
D: TRBD1

CDR3: CASRKSGSSYNEQFF
length: 15
V: TRBV7-9
D: NA

CDR3: CASSQQGRGGYTF
length: 13
V: TRBV2
D: NA

CDR3: CASSLRAGTNEKLFF
length: 15
V: TRBV27
D: NA

CDR3: CASSSLTGDTGELFF
length: 15
V: TRBV5-1
D: TRBD1

CDR3: CASSLLGSGNTIYF
length: 14
V: TRBV4-2
D: NA

CDR3: CASSQKNTGELFF
length: 13
V: TRBV7-9
D: NA

CDR3: CASKQKKSYEQYF
length: 13
V: TRBV13
D: NA

CDR3: CATADKREKLFF
length: 12
V: TRBV15
D: NA

CDR3: CASSLEIGQGGEAFF
length: 15
V: TRBV7-9
D: TRBD1

CDR3: CASSSPSSGRYNEQFF
length: 16
V: TRBV6-5
D: TRBD2

CDR3: CASRGDGAYEQYF
length: 13
V: TRBV5-1
D: NA

CDR3: CASSPTAGGYTF
length: 12
V: TRBV5-1
D: NA

CDR3: CASTRGLAGYNEQFF
length: 15
V: TRBV7-9
D: TRBD2

CDR3: CASSLTGTGVYEQYF
length: 15
V: TRBV7-2
D: TRBD1

CDR3: CASSQQTGTNTEAFF
length: 15
V: TRBV18
D: NA

CDR3: CASSAQGWETQYF
length: 13
V: TRBV2
D: NA

CDR3: CASSDSYSWFGLRRDYEQYF
length: 20
V: TRBV6-4
D: NA

CDR3: CASSQPGRSYEQYF
length: 14
V: TRBV14
D: NA

CDR3: CASSSTGGNTGELFF
length: 15
V: TRBV7-3
D: TRBD1

CDR3: CASSLNSRVGATNEKLFF
length: 18
V: TRBV5-1
D: NA

CDR3: CASSEAWGSAGQPQHF
length: 16
V: TRBV6-1
D: NA